The clone carrying this T cell receptor beta chain was counted a few times. Its matching antigen is unknown. The PCR contained 60 Vbeta and 13 Jbeta primers. This table comes from immunoSEQ multiplex PCR, and its TCRdb copy is limited to in-frame clones, with some not included. The table shows around 160,000 clones, with roughly 77% occurring only once. The CDR3 has 15 amino acids. Trimming cost V 2 bases and J 3 bases; bases outside gene matches: 5. Per germline, CDR1 SGHRS and CDR2 YFSETQ. The data were taken from a study of cytomegalovirus exposure and HLA in healthy donors. The overall study: Previous work identified roughly 120 million unique TCR beta sequences from around 180 million T cells. Of all 360 or so donors who were genotyped, roughly 81% belonged to the Caucasian-associated ancestry cluster. Notes on the study in general: In an earlier analysis, in roughly 580 donors, most V segments appeared productive either ~87% or ~30% of the time.

The sequencing input was PBMCs. This TCR derives from a man aged 18 to 29 in good health and CMV-seropositive. This rearrangement joins TRBV5-1 to TRBJ1-1, with TRBD1 identical over 9 bases. CDR3 in DNA: TGCGCCAGCAGCTTAGGACAGGGGTGGGACACTGAAGCTTTCTTT. It codes for CASSLGQGWDTEAFF.